This entry lists 27 T cell receptor beta chains sequenced from one sample in a study of early T cells in non-severe SARS-CoV-2 infection. Using its own MiXCR run on the 5' RACE reads, TCRdb lists one record per CDR3 protein. The repertoire holds around 82,000 distinct CDR3 sequences, with under 15% as singletons. The specimen sequenced was whole blood. These receptors all stem from an adult who was a healthcare worker with PCR-confirmed SARS-CoV-2 infection or an uninfected control (not recorded which).

The chain is built from TRBV2 and TRBJ2-3; D tentatively fits TRBD1 or TRBD2 (5 bases each). With 4 bases removed from V and 3 bases from J, the gap between germline ends came to 5 bases. CDR1 SNHLY and CDR2 FYNNEI come from the germline V gene. The CDR3 has 12 residues. In DNA form, the CDR3 reads TGTGCCAGCAGTGGGGGGACAGATACGCAGTATTTT. It encodes CASSGGTDTQYF.

This rearrangement joins TRBV12-3 or TRBV12-4 to TRBJ2-5; TRBD1 matches at 7 bases. CDR3 length: 14 residues. The trim removed 3 bases at V and 5 bases at J, leaving 6 bases unmatched. The chain's CDR3 is CASSFTGVGETQYF. The CDR3 DNA is TGTGCCAGCAGTTTCACAGGGGTGGGTGAGACCCAGTACTTC.

The chain recombines TRBV7-6 with TRBJ2-2, with D tentatively TRBD1 (6 bases). This CDR3 contains 14 residues. Germline assignment: CDR1 SGHVS and CDR2 FNYEAQ. Between the trimmed V and J ends, which lost 3 bases and 5 bases, there was a span of 10 bases. The CDR3 nucleotides read TGTGCCAGCAGCTTCCAGGGGAAGACCGGGGAGCTGTTTTTT. It is translated as CASSFQGKTGELFF. The entire variable domain, with the rest obtained from reference TRBV7-6 and TRBJ2-2, is as follows: GAGVSQSPRYKVTKRGQDVALRCDPISGHVSLYWYRQALGQGPEFLTYFNYEAQQDKSGLPNDRFSAERPEGSISTLTIQRTEQRDSAMYRCASSFQGKTGELFFGEGSRLTVL.

This rearrangement joins TRBV2 to TRBJ1-5; D remains ambiguous. There are 14 residues in the CDR3. The germline V gene has CDR1 SNHLY and CDR2 FYNNEI. The V end lost 4 bases, the J end lost 2 bases, and 9 bases lay between the germline ends. The CDR3 sequence: CASSGREGNQPQHF. CDR3 bases: TGTGCCAGCAGTGGAAGGGAGGGCAATCAGCCCCAGCATTTT.

The chain uses TRBV6-1 and TRBJ1-5, with D uncertain. In germline, CDR1 is MNHNS, CDR2 SASEGT. The V end lost 1 base, the J end lost 0 bases, and 10 bases lay between the germline ends. CDR3 length: 16 amino acids. This chain's CDR3 is CASSEVGGRSNQPQHF. The CDR3 DNA sequence: TGTGCCAGCAGTGAAGTCGGAGGGCGTAGCAATCAGCCCCAGCATTTT.

This clonotype was seen a handful of times. The chain couples TRBV9 to TRBJ2-3, with TRBD2 identical over 7 bases. Germline trimming cut 0 bases from V and 6 bases from J; bases unmatched to any gene: 10. The CDR3 loop spans 16 amino acids. Germline CDR1 SGDLS, CDR2 YYNGEE. The CDR3 DNA reads as TGTGCCAGCAGCGTAGTAGGCGGGAGAACCTGGGATACGCAGTATTTT. Encoded protein: CASSVVGGRTWDTQYF.

The chain employs TRBV12-3 or TRBV12-4 and TRBJ2-1; 8 bases align to TRBD2. The CDR3 spans 16 residues. V lost 6 bases to trimming and J lost 0 bases; unmatched junction nucleotides: 7. The CDR3: CASSTSGGGSYNEQFF. CDR3 in DNA: TGTGCCAGCAGCACCAGCGGGGGCGGCTCCTACAATGAGCAGTTCTTC.

The chain recombines TRBV10-1 with TRBJ2-3, with TRBD1 identical over 8 bases. The CDR3 has 18 amino acids. J lost 1 base, V lost 7 bases, and 16 bases had no gene match. Germline-derived CDR1 and CDR2 are WNHNN and SYGVQD (reference sequence). The CDR3 sequence is CASTNHPRTGWCTDTQYF. CDR3 sequence (DNA): TGCGCCAGCACCAACCACCCTCGGACAGGGTGGTGCACAGATACGCAGTATTTT.

V is TRBV25-1 and J is TRBJ2-5; 9 bases are shared with TRBD2. The CDR3 sequence is 14 residues long. The V and J ends lost 8 bases and 2 bases, in that order; junction bases with no gene match: 6. The germline gives CDR1 MGHDK, CDR2 SYGVNS. CDR3 in amino acids: CASGGAGGQETQYF. Here the CDR3 DNA reads TGTGCCAGCGGAGGAGCGGGGGGTCAAGAGACCCAGTACTTC.

This clonotype occurred a few times. J is TRBJ2-3 and V is TRBV7-2; 12 bases map to TRBD2. With 3 bases clipped from V and 4 bases from J, the junction kept 8 bases outside the gene matches. The CDR3 is 17 residues long. Germline-derived CDR1 and CDR2 are SGHTA and FQGNSA. For the CDR3, the DNA is TGTGCCAGCAGCTTGAGGTCTAGCGGGGGGGCCGCAGATACGCAGTATTTT. Residues: CASSLRSSGGAADTQYF.

The chain employs TRBV3-1 and TRBJ1-5; maybe TRBD1 (5 bases). The CDR3 contains 15 residues. The germline V gene has CDR1 LGHDT and CDR2 YNNKEL (reference sequence). V was clipped by 3 bases and J by 2 bases, with 11 bases between them. CDR3 DNA sequence: TGTGCCAGCAGCCAGGGGACCGTAGGCAATCAGCCCCAGCATTTT. Translation gives CASSQGTVGNQPQHF.

In its sample, this clonotype was seen a few times. The chain links TRBV6-6 to TRBJ1-2; D unclear. Trimming took off 4 bases at V and 0 bases at J, with 15 bases between the two ends. The germline V gene encodes CDR1 MNHNY and CDR2 SVGAGI (reference sequence). CDR3 length: 16 residues. CDR3 loop: CASSFRGAGPNYGYTF. As DNA, the CDR3 is TGTGCCAGCAGTTTCCGCGGTGCCGGTCCTAACTATGGCTACACCTTC.

This chain uses TRBV21-1 with TRBJ2-1; TRBD1, the table's D call, was not compared with the DNA. TRBV21-1 is a pseudogene. This CDR3 is built from 16 residues. CDR3 sequence reads: CASSTPGAGGNNEQFF. The DNA for the CDR3 is TGTGCCAGCAGCACCCCTGGGGCGGGGGGAAACAATGAGCAGTTCTTC.

V and J are TRBV19 and TRBJ1-5; 9 nucleotides line up with TRBD1. Germline lookup yields CDR1 LNHDA and CDR2 SQIVND (reference sequence). The CDR3 has 15 residues. Trimming took 6 bases from V and 7 from J; bases not matched to a gene: 10. DNA for the CDR3: TGTGCCAGTAGCCTAAACAGGGGGCCGAAACAGCCCCAGCATTTT. It encodes CASSLNRGPKQPQHF. Variable domain in full (rest from reference TRBV19 and TRBJ1-5): DGGITQSPKYLFRKEGQNVTLSCEQNLNHDAMYWYRQDPGQGLRLIYYSQIVNDFQKGDIAEGYSVSREKKESFPLTVTSAQKNPTAFYLCASSLNRGPKQPQHFGDGTRLSIL.

V usage is TRBV18 and J usage is TRBJ1-2; D might be TRBD1 (6 bases). Looked up from germline, CDR1 is KGHSH and CDR2 is LQKENI. CDR3 size: 15 residues. The V end was cut by 3 bases, the J end by 4 bases, with 15 bases between. For the CDR3, the DNA is TGTGCCAGCTCACCGGCTAGGGGGGCGACCTATGGCTACACCTTC. As protein: CASSPARGATYGYTF.

This clonotype was seen more than once but under ten times. The chain recombines TRBV7-3 with TRBJ2-3, with 13 bases that match TRBD2. The CDR3 length is 19 residues. Germline V gene data show CDR1 as SGHTA and CDR2 as FQGTGA. The V segment lost 1 base and the J segment 2 bases; nucleotides outside the gene matches: 9. The CDR3 spells CASSLNPGLAGSTTDTQYF. The CDR3 coding sequence is TGTGCCAGCAGCTTAAACCCGGGACTAGCGGGATCTACCACAGATACGCAGTATTTT.

The rearrangement joins TRBV11-2 to TRBJ2-7; 7 positions match TRBD1. The CDR3 extends over 13 amino acids. J lost 6 bases, V lost 4 bases, and 6 bases had no gene match. CDR1 and CDR2 (germline): SGHAT, FQNNGV. Written as DNA, the CDR3 is TGTGCCAGCAGCTCAGACAGGGTTTCCGAGCAGTACGTC. Protein sequence: CASSSDRVSEQYV.

V and J are TRBV6-5 and TRBJ2-3; the match to TRBD1 covers 7 bases. This CDR3 has 14 residues. V gave up 4 bases and J gave up 0 bases; unmatched junction bases: 1. Germline values: CDR1 MNHEY, CDR2 SVGAGI. The CDR3 reads CASSLQGSTDTQYF. The CDR3 coding sequence is TGTGCCAGCAGTTTACAGGGGAGCACAGATACGCAGTATTTT.

The V and J genes are TRBV7-2 and TRBJ2-2; a possible D gene is TRBD1 (7 bases). The CDR3 is 14 amino acids. Germline V gives CDR1 SGHTA, CDR2 FQGNSA. V was trimmed by 6 bases and J by 3 bases, leaving 11 bases between them. As DNA, the CDR3 is TGTGCCAGCAGTAGGAGGGGGCACACCGGGGAGCTGTTTTTT. Translating it yields CASSRRGHTGELFF.

The chain combines TRBV12-3 or TRBV12-4 with TRBJ1-1; D is undetermined. V lost 6 bases and J 1 base, leaving 9 bases between the germline ends. This CDR3 has 13 amino acids. CDR3 in DNA: TGTGCCAGCAGCCGCGCACCGAACACTGAAGCTTTCTTT. Translated: CASSRAPNTEAFF.

This clonotype was seen more than once but under ten times. V gene TRBV5-1 combines with J gene TRBJ2-3; D is perhaps TRBD1 (5 bases). V gave up 3 bases and J gave up 2 bases, with 16 bases separating them. This CDR3 is 16 amino acids long. The V gene's germline CDR1 is SGHRS and CDR2 YFSETQ. DNA for the CDR3: TGCGCCAGCAGCTCAAAGCTGACGACAGCCACAGATACGCAGTATTTT. Translation: CASSSKLTTATDTQYF.

This chain uses TRBV9 with TRBJ1-5; D is unresolved. The V gene's germline CDR1 is SGDLS and CDR2 YYNGEE. CDR3 size: 13 residues. Trimming removed 0 bases at V and 11 bases at J, with 12 bases between. The CDR3 DNA sequence: TGTGCCAGCAGCGTAGGGCCGGGCACGGCCCAGCATTTT. Encoded protein: CASSVGPGTAQHF. Full variable domain (remainder filled in from reference TRBV9 and TRBJ1-5): DSGVTQTPKHLITATGQRVTLRCSPRSGDLSVYWYQQSLDQGLQFLIQYYNGEERAKGNILERFSAQQFPDLHSELNLSSLELGDSALYFCASSVGPGTAQHFGDGTRLSIL.

The chain carries TRBV25-1 and TRBJ2-6; D is unresolved. The CDR3 loop spans 16 amino acids. Germline CDR1 and CDR2: MGHDK and SYGVNS. The V and J ends lost 2 bases and 4 bases respectively, with 12 bases between them. The CDR3 bases are TGTGCCAGCAGTGAAGGCCCAGGTTACGGGGCCAACGTCCTGACTTTC. This gives the protein CASSEGPGYGANVLTF.

The rearrangement joins TRBV24-1 to TRBJ2-3, with D perhaps TRBD1 (6 bases). Germline loops: CDR1 KGHDR, CDR2 SFDVKD. This CDR3 contains 16 residues. Trimming pared 3 bases from V and 2 bases from J, leaving 14 bases between. Written as DNA, the CDR3 is TGTGCCACCAGTGATCCTCCGGGACAACCCACAGATACGCAGTATTTT. Its protein is CATSDPPGQPTDTQYF.

The CDR3 DNA follows: TGTGCCAGCAGCCCTCTAGCGGGGCGTTACAATGAGCAGTTCTTC. Its translation: CASSPLAGRYNEQFF. The chain has TRBV3-1 and TRBJ2-1, with TRBD2 matching over 9 bases. Germline CDR1 LGHDT, CDR2 YNNKEL (reference sequence). Trimming took 4 bases from V and 4 from J; bases not matched to a gene: 5. This CDR3 is 15 amino acids long.

This clonotype was seen ten or more times. This chain links TRBV7-6 with TRBJ2-1, with 10 bases aligning to TRBD2. The V gene's germline CDR1 is SGHVS and CDR2 FNYEAQ. The CDR3 runs 17 residues. J was trimmed by 8 bases and V by 0 bases; bases with no gene match: 10. The CDR3 spells CASSLASGGIYSDEQFF. The CDR3 nucleotides read TGTGCCAGCAGCTTAGCTAGCGGGGGGATATATTCCGATGAGCAGTTCTTC.

Only a few counts were recorded for this clonotype. J is TRBJ1-2 and V is TRBV29-1; D not certain. Per the germline V gene, CDR1 is SQVTM and CDR2 is ANQGSEA. This CDR3 is built from 13 residues. Trimming shortened V by 6 bases and J by 4 bases, and 15 bases separated the two germline ends. The CDR3 loop reads CSVRPWTAYGYTF. The CDR3 DNA reads as TGCAGCGTCCGACCTTGGACCGCCTATGGCTACACCTTC. The full variable domain, in which reference TRBV29-1 and TRBJ1-2 provide the parts outside the CDR3, is SAVISQKPSRDICQRGTSLTIQCQVDSQVTMMFWYRQQPGQSLTLIATANQGSEATYESGFVIDKFPISRPNLTFSTLTVSNMSPEDSSIYLCSVRPWTAYGYTFGSGTRLTVV.